A single sample is the source of the 8 T cell receptor beta chains below, sequenced in a study of PD-L1 blockade in urothelial cancer. Here immunoSEQ multiplex PCR was the method, and the copy in TCRdb shows in-frame clones only, minus some. The sample includes about 110,000 clones, approximately 85% seen only once; the top ten take 2.4%. The starting material was PBMCs, obtained around atezolizumab (anti-PD-L1) treatment. These TCRs come from a man aged 45-60 years with urothelial cancer.

The V call is TRBV28, the J call TRBJ1-2; 9 bases fit TRBD1. The CDR3 extends over 14 amino acids. Trimming removed 7 bases from V and 2 bases from J; junction bases left unmatched: 5. CDR1 is MDHEN, CDR2 SYDVKM, per germline. Here the CDR3 reads CASKTGGMNYGYTF. The CDR3 nucleotides are TGTGCCAGCAAGACAGGGGGAATGAACTATGGCTACACCTTC.

The count of this clone is one. The V and J genes are TRBV30 and TRBJ2-1; TRBD2 agrees at 8 bases. Germline V gene lookup returns CDR1 GTSNPN and CDR2 SVGIG (reference sequence). The CDR3 totals 17 residues. The V segment lost 7 bases and the J segment 0 bases; nucleotides outside the gene matches: 14. The CDR3 sequence is CALSGGGSGSSYNEQFF. The CDR3 DNA follows: TGTGCCTTATCGGGGGGGGGTAGCGGAAGCTCCTACAATGAGCAGTTCTTC. Based on the CDR3 plus reference TRBV30 and TRBJ2-1, the full variable domain is SQTIHQWPATLVQPVGSPLSLECTVEGTSNPNLYWYRQAAGRGLQLLFYSVGIGQISSEVPQNLSASRPQDRQFILSSKKLLLSDSGFYLCALSGGGSGSSYNEQFFGPGTRLTVL.

V gene TRBV7-9 combines with J gene TRBJ1-2; D is undetermined. Per the germline V gene, CDR1 is SEHNR and CDR2 is FQNEAQ (reference sequence). The germline V and J ends were trimmed by 3 bases and 4 bases, with 15 bases remaining between them. The CDR3 is made up of 15 amino acids. Here the CDR3 reads CASSFTQRGSYGYTF. CDR3 bases: TGTGCCAGCAGCTTTACTCAGCGAGGGAGCTATGGCTACACCTTC. Full variable domain (rest looked up from reference TRBV7-9 and TRBJ1-2): DTGVSQNPRHKITKRGQNVTFRCDPISEHNRLYWYRQTLGQGPEFLTYFQNEAQLEKSRLLSDRFSAERPKGSFSTLEIQRTEQGDSAMYLCASSFTQRGSYGYTFGSGTRLTVV.

The V call is TRBV5-1, the J call TRBJ2-4; 7 positions agree with TRBD1. V shed 3 bases and J 4 bases; nucleotides not matched to a gene: 10. Per germline, CDR1 SGHRS and CDR2 YFSETQ. CDR3 length: 16 residues. DNA for the CDR3: TGCGCCAGCAGCTCCTACCCCAGGGGGAATAAAAACATTCAGTACTTC. It codes for CASSSYPRGNKNIQYF.

The chain combines TRBV7-8 with TRBJ2-1; 10 nucleotides align to TRBD2. CDR1 is SGHVS and CDR2 is FQNEAQ in the germline V gene. Unmatched junction bases numbered 7, after V lost 4 bases and J lost 7 bases. The CDR3 length is 15 residues. The CDR3 nucleotides read TGTGCCAGCAGCTCTGCTAGCGGGAGTTGGAATGAGCAGTTCTTC. Translated, it gives CASSSASGSWNEQFF.

The chain is built from TRBV6-5 and TRBJ2-3; weak D call: TRBD1 (6 bases). Trimming removed 1 base at V and 5 bases at J, with 10 bases between. This CDR3 comprises 14 residues. Germline V gene sequence: CDR1 MNHEY, CDR2 SVGAGI. The CDR3 region has the DNA TGTGCCAGCAGTTACTTGGGGGCTAGAGATACGCAGTATTTT. Its translation is CASSYLGARDTQYF.

The CDR3 bases are TGTGCCACCAGCAGACTCCATCCAGGGCGACAGCCCCAGCATTTT. Translating gives CATSRLHPGRQPQHF. The rearrangement uses TRBV15 and TRBJ1-5; tentatively, D is TRBD1 (5 bases). V lost 2 bases and J 7 bases, leaving 15 bases between the germline ends. The germline gives CDR1 LNHNV, CDR2 YYDKDF (reference sequence). CDR3 length: 15 residues.

This chain connects TRBV11-2 to TRBJ2-3; D unclear. This CDR3 has 15 amino acids. V shed 5 bases and J shed 5 bases, with 17 bases lying between them. CDR1 is SGHAT and CDR2 is FQNNGV in the germline V gene. In DNA form, the CDR3 reads TGTGCCAGCAGCCACCTGAAACCGTCGAGAGATACGCAGTATTTT. Translating gives CASSHLKPSRDTQYF.